This T cell receptor (beta chain) came from a study of T cells after yellow fever vaccination. A single record per CDR3 protein comes from TCRdb applying MiXCR to the 5' RACE reads. The sample lists about 630,000 distinct CDR3 sequences, around 12% occurring once. About this clonotype itself: The target antigen is unknown.

Points from the study as a whole: Subsequent to the booster, the majority of primary-vaccination clones reappeared (around 97% CD4, more than 70% CD8). Just a small share of clonotypes turned up in the CD4 compartment as well as the CD8 compartment. FACS-sorted repertoires could contain abundant clonotypes contaminating from the bulk population. The secondary response showed a weaker magnitude and a faster peak, day 5 versus 15.

V was pared by 11 bases and J by 2 bases, with 10 bases between. The CDR3 totals 11 residues. Germline V CDR1 and CDR2: MNHNS, SASEGT. This chain links TRBV6-1 with TRBJ2-7; D possibly corresponds to TRBD2 (5 bases). The TCR originated in a man aged 25 to 45 who received the YFV17D yellow fever vaccine. The sample in question was PBMCs, obtained on the day of the yellow fever booster vaccination. As DNA, the CDR3 is TGTGCCCTAGCTGCGGCCTACGAGCAGTACTTC. Protein sequence: CALAAAYEQYF.